This T cell receptor (beta chain) was sequenced in a study of shared clonotypes between healthy human individuals. Study overall: Each donor contributed plates that comprised three CD4 naive, three CD4 memory, two CD8 naive and one CD8 memory. Points from the study as a whole: The naive CD4 repertoires of several donors were compared, and approximately 4.5% of clonotypes were shared. Sequencing of the sorted subsets was shown by rarefaction to be incomplete despite large depth.

This CDR3 contains 16 residues. V lost 3 bases and J 2 bases, leaving 17 bases between the germline ends. Germline V gene lookup returns CDR1 MNHNS and CDR2 SASEGT. This table comes from immunoSEQ multiplex PCR, and its TCRdb copy is limited to in-frame clones, with some not included. The profile covers roughly 2,300,000 clones, with just under 95% appearing a single time and roughly 0.34% taken by the ten largest. This clone appeared a single time. The target antigen is unknown. The receptor was isolated from a man aged 18 to 29 in good health. Some clones in this sample may be carry-over from other donors' samples. Sequences were obtained from naive CD4+ T cells from PBMCs. The subset here: CD45RA+ positively selected. The chain links TRBV6-1 to TRBJ2-7; D may be TRBD2 (6 bases). This CDR3 reads CASSDATRGRTYEQYF. The CDR3 DNA sequence: TGTGCCAGCAGTGACGCCACCCGGGGGAGAACCTACGAGCAGTACTTC.